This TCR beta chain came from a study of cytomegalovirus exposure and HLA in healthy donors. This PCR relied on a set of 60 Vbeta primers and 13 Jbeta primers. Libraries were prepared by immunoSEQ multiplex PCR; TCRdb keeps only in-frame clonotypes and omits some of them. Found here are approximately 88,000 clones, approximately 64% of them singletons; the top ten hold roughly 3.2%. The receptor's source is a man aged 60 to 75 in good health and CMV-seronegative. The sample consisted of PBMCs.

CDR3 sequence reads: CASSVQAQANYGYTF. The CDR3 bases are TGTGCCAGTAGTGTACAGGCTCAAGCTAACTATGGCTACACCTTC. The rearrangement links TRBV19 to TRBJ1-2; the D gene is possibly TRBD1 (5 bases). This CDR3 has 15 residues. Trimming removed 5 bases from V and 0 bases from J, with 13 bases in between. From germline, CDR1 is LNHDA and CDR2 SQIVND (reference sequence).